This TCR beta chain emerged from a study of blood T cell repertoires in COVID-19. CDR3 length: 13 amino acids. Germline V gene sequence: CDR1 MNHEY, CDR2 SMNVEV (reference sequence). Trimming took 6 bases from V and 5 from J, leaving 11 bases between them. Clones were sequenced by immunoSEQ multiplex PCR, and TCRdb holds only the in-frame ones, with some missing. Of about 300,000 clones in the sample, roughly 85% were seen once. A PCR-confirmed or clinician-diagnosed COVID-19 case had contacted exposed participants within 2 weeks of entry. The gene calls are TRBV27 and TRBJ1-5; TRBD1 might be the D (6 bases). This clonotype was obtained from a woman in her twenties or thirties who had been exposed to COVID-19. The specimen was PBMCs or T cells enriched from blood (not recorded which). As DNA, the CDR3 is TGTGCCAGCAGCACCACAGGGTATCAGCCCCAGCATTTT. This encodes CASSTTGYQPQHF.